A single TCR beta chain is shown here with its context. The PCR had 60 Vbeta and 13 Jbeta primers. Measured with immunoSEQ multiplex PCR; TCRdb has only the in-frame clones, and not every one. The sample carries about 200,000 clones, around 85% recorded once. The data belong to a study of cytomegalovirus exposure and HLA in healthy donors. V lost 4 bases, J lost 0 bases, and 16 bases lay in between. Per the germline V gene, CDR1 is SGHRS and CDR2 is YFSETQ. The CDR3 consists of 16 residues. The material sequenced was PBMCs. The chain links TRBV5-1 to TRBJ1-1; D is uncertain. This TCR derives from a man aged 18-30 years in good health and CMV-seronegative. This CDR3 is CASSLRDLNMNTEAFF. CDR3 in DNA: TGCGCCAGCAGCCTCCGGGATCTAAACATGAACACTGAAGCTTTCTTT.